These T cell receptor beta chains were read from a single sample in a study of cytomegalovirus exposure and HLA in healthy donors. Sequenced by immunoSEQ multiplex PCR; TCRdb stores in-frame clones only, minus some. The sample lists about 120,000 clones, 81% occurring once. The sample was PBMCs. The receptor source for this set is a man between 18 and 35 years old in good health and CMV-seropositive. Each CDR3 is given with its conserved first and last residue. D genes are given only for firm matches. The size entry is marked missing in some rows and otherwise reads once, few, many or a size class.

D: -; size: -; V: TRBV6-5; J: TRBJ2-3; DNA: TGTGCCAGCAGCCTGACTAGGTTCCCTGGAGATACGCAGTATTTT; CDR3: CASSLTRFPGDTQYF
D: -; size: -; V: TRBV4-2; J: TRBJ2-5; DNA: TGTGCCAGCAAATCCCCTTCTCAAGAGACCCAGTACTTC; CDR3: CASKSPSQETQYF
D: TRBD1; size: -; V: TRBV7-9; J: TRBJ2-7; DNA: TGTGCCACCCGGCCCGGGACAGGGCATCTGAACGAGCAGTACTTC; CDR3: CATRPGTGHLNEQYF
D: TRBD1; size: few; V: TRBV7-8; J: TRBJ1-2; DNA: TGTGCCAGCAGCTATAGGGCAGGGGGTGGCTACACCTTC; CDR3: CASSYRAGGGYTF
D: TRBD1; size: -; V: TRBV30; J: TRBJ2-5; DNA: TGTGCCTGGAGTGCGGGGACAGGGTTGGAGACCCAGTACTTC; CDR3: CAWSAGTGLETQYF
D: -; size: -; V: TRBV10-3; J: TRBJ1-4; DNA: TGTGCCATCGGGGGAGGGGAAACTAATGAAAAACTGTTTTTT; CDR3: CAIGGGETNEKLFF
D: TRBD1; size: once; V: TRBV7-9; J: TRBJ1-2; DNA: TGTGCCAGCAGCTCCGGGACAGGCCTCTATGGCTACACCTTC; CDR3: CASSSGTGLYGYTF
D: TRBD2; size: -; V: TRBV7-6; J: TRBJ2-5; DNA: TGTGCCAGCAGCTTAGCTATCGGGACTAGCATAGAGACCCAGTACTTC; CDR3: CASSLAIGTSIETQYF
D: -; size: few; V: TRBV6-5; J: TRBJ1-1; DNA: TGTGCCAGCAGTGCGCAGGGTTTCCACACTGAAGCTTTCTTT; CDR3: CASSAQGFHTEAFF
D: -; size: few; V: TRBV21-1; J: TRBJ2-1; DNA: TGTGCCAGCAGCACCGAGATCCCCCGAAGGCGGTACAATGAGCAGTTCTTC; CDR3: CASSTEIPRRRYNEQFF
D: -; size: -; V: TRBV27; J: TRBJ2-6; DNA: TGTGCCAGCAGCAACTCTGGGGCCAACGTCCTGACTTTC; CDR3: CASSNSGANVLTF
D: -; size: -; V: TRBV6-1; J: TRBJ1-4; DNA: TGTGCCAGCAGTGACGGACAGATTAATGAAAAACTGTTTTTT; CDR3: CASSDGQINEKLFF
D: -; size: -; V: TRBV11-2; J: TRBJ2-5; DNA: TGTGCCAGCACCCGAGGTATAGGGGCCCAAGAGACCCAGTACTTC; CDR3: CASTRGIGAQETQYF
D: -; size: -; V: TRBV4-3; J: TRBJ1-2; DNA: TGCGCCAGCAGCCAAGATTTAACAGCAGGGGCTTATGGCTACACCTTC; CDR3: CASSQDLTAGAYGYTF
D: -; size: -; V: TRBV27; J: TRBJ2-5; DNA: TGTGCCAGCAGAGGGGGGGGCGCGGAGACCCAGTACTTC; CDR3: CASRGGGAETQYF
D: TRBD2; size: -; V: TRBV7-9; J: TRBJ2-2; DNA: TGTTCCAGCAACCCTAGGAGCGGGAGGGAGACCGGGGAGCTGTTTTTT; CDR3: CSSNPRSGRETGELFF
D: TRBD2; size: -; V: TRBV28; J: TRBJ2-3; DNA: TGTGCCAGCAGTTCACAGGCCCGGACTAGCGGGGGGCCGGAAACCCGCACAGATACGCAGTATTTT; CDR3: CASSSQARTSGGPETRTDTQYF
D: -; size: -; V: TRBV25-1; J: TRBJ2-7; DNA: TGTGCCAGCAAAGCACAGGGACCCTACGAGCAGTACTTC; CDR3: CASKAQGPYEQYF
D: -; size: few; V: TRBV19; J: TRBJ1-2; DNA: TGTGCCAGTTCGTCTTGGGGCAGAGTTAACTATGGCTACACCTTC; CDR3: CASSSWGRVNYGYTF
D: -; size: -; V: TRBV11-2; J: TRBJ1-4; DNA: TGTGCCAGCAGCTTAACTAGGTCTAATGAAAAACTGTTTTTT; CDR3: CASSLTRSNEKLFF
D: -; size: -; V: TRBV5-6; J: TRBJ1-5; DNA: TGTGCCAGCAGCTTGGGGCCAAATCAGCCCCAGCATTTT; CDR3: CASSLGPNQPQHF
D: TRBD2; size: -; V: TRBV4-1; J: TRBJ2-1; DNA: TGCGCCAGCAGCCGGCCTGATAGGGGGACTAGCGGGAGTTGGGAAAATGAGCAGTTCTTC; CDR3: CASSRPDRGTSGSWENEQFF
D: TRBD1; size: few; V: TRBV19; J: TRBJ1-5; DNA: TGTGCCAGTAGTGTCAGGGGGTGGAATCAGCCCCAGCATTTT; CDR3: CASSVRGWNQPQHF
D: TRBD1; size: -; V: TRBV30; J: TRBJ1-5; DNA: TGTGCCTGGGGAGGGGGGACAGGGGGCGAACAGCCCCAGCATTTT; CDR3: CAWGGGTGGEQPQHF
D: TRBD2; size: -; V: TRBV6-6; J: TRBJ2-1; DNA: TGTGCCAGCAGCCTACTAGCGGGAGGGACGGATGAGCAGTTCTTC; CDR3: CASSLLAGGTDEQFF
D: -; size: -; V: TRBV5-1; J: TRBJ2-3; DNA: TGCGCCAGCAGCTTGCAGGGTTGGGGCACAGATACGCAGTATTTT; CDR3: CASSLQGWGTDTQYF
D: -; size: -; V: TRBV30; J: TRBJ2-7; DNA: TGTGCCTTTGGACTGGGACTCCACGGGCAGTACTTC; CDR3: CAFGLGLHGQYF
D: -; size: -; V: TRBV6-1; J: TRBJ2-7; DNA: TGTGCCAGCATAGGGAGGGCAGGGGCCTACGAGCAGTACTTC; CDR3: CASIGRAGAYEQYF
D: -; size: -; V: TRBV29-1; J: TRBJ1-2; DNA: TGCAGCGTTGAGTCTTTGGTTCGGTATGGCTACACCTTC; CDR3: CSVESLVRYGYTF
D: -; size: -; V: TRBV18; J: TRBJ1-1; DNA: TGTGCCAGCTCACCTGAGAGGGAAACAGCTTTCTTT; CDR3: CASSPERETAFF
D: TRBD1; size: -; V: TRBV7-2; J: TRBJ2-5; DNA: TGTGCCAGCAGTCGCCGGGACAGCAAAGAGACCCAGTACTTC; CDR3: CASSRRDSKETQYF
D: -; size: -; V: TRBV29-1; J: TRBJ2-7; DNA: TGCAGCGTTGTTGCAGGGGACGTCCCCTACGAGCAGTACTTC; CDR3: CSVVAGDVPYEQYF
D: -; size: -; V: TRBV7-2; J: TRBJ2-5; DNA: TGTGCCAGCAGCTTAGCCCCAGGGGAAGAGACCCAGTACTTC; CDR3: CASSLAPGEETQYF
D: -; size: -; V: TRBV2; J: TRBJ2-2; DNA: TGTGCCAGCAATGCCTATAGCAGCACCGGGGAGCTGTTTTTT; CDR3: CASNAYSSTGELFF
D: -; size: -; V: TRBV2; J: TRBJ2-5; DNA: TGTGCCAGCAGTGGAGGGAACCAAGAGACCCAGTACTTC; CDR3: CASSGGNQETQYF
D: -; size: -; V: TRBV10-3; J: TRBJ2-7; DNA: TGTGCCATCGGCGGGGTGAGCTCCTACGAGCAGTACTTC; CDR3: CAIGGVSSYEQYF
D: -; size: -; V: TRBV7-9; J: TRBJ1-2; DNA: TGTGCCAGCAGCACGGACAGAGTAACCCCTATAGGCTACACCTTC; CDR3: CASSTDRVTPIGYTF
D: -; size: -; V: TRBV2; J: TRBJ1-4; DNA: TGTGCCAGCGCTTCGGTGATTAATGAAAAACTGTTTTTT; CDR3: CASASVINEKLFF
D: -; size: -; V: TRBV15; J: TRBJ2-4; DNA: TGTGCCACCAGCAGAGTCGAGAAAAACATTCAGTACTTC; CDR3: CATSRVEKNIQYF
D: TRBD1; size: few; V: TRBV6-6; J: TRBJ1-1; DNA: TGTGCCAGCAGCGGACAGGGGGGCTCTGAAGCTTTCTTT; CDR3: CASSGQGGSEAFF
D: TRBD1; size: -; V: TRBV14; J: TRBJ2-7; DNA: TGTGCCAGCAGCCATGGACAGGGAACCTACGAGCAGTACTTC; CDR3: CASSHGQGTYEQYF